Given below is one T cell receptor (beta chain) in context. The antigen is not known. CDR1 is LNHDA, CDR2 SQIVND, per germline (reference sequence). Trimming stripped 4 bases from V and 1 base from J, with 10 bases between. This CDR3 contains 14 residues. This specimen belongs to a study of T cell repertoires in cytomegalovirus infection. Looking at the study overall: The study used recently identified HLA-C-restricted and well-studied HLA-B-restricted CMV epitopes. Signatures in public TCR beta sequences pointed to both CMV infection and matching HLA type. General observations from the study: Dominating the ex vivo response were HLA-C-restricted CMV-specific TCR beta clonotypes. There were carriers of CMV plus the relevant HLA, and cumulative public TCR beta family frequency identified them.

TCRdb used MiXCR to reprocess the reads, holding one entry per CDR3 protein. The repertoire holds fewer than 1,000,000 distinct CDR3 sequences, about 33% seen once, with about an eighth in the top ten. Sample: cultured CD8+ T cells from PBMCs, taken from culture after CMV antigen stimulation. The receptor's source is a human donor in good health (CMV status not recorded). Some clones in this sample may be carry-over from other donors' samples. The chain is built from TRBV19 and TRBJ1-1, with D possibly matching TRBD1 (5 bases). DNA of the CDR3: TGTGCCAGTAGTACCGCGGGGGGGAACACTGAAGCTTTCTTT. Protein product: CASSTAGGNTEAFF. Looking up the rest from reference TRBV19 and TRBJ1-1 gives the full variable domain: DGGITQSPKYLFRKEGQNVTLSCEQNLNHDAMYWYRQDPGQGLRLIYYSQIVNDFQKGDIAEGYSVSREKKESFPLTVTSAQKNPTAFYLCASSTAGGNTEAFFGQGTRLTVV.